What follows are 5 T cell receptor beta chains derived from one specimen sequenced in a study of OX40 agonist ivuxolimab in advanced cancers. This table comes from immunoSEQ multiplex PCR, and its TCRdb copy is limited to in-frame clones, with some not included. Here the sample spans about 49,000 clones, 85% being singletons. The starting material was CD4+ or CD8+ T cells sorted from blood, obtained in a trial of the OX40 agonist ivuxolimab. These receptor sequences come from an adult with an advanced solid tumor such as melanoma, head and neck, liver or kidney cancer.

V gene TRBV5-1 combines with J gene TRBJ2-1; D remains unclear. V was shortened by 5 bases and J by 9 bases, with 12 bases between the two germline ends. Germline V gene sequence: CDR1 SGHRS, CDR2 YFSETQ. This CDR3 contains 12 residues. CDR3 region: CASSSTGPEQFF. CDR3 nucleotide sequence: TGCGCCAGCAGTTCGACCGGACCTGAGCAGTTCTTC.

CDR3 bases: TGTGCCAGCAGTCGTACAGGGAGCTACGAGCAGTACGTC. This sequence encodes CASSRTGSYEQYV. V and J are TRBV2 and TRBJ2-7; a possible D gene is TRBD1 (6 bases). Trimming removed 5 bases from V and 3 bases from J, with 11 bases in between. Germline CDR1 is SNHLY and CDR2 is FYNNEI. This CDR3 is built from 13 residues.

This chain links TRBV7-8 with TRBJ1-3, with 8 bases that match TRBD1. The CDR3 consists of 21 residues. The trim removed 0 bases at V and 3 bases at J, leaving 19 bases unmatched. Germline CDR1 SGHVS, CDR2 FQNEAQ. CDR3 DNA sequence: TGTGCCAGCAGCTTAGCGCGGGACAGGCTGGATGGATATTCTCATGGAAACACCATATATTTT. Amino acid sequence: CASSLARDRLDGYSHGNTIYF.

The V call is TRBV27, the J call TRBJ2-3; D gene ambiguous. The CDR3 totals 14 residues. Per germline, CDR1 MNHEY and CDR2 SMNVEV (reference sequence). Trimming pared 4 bases from V and 0 bases from J, leaving 8 bases between. CDR3 protein: CASSSQFSTDTQYF. The CDR3 nucleotides are TGTGCCAGCAGTTCCCAGTTTAGCACAGATACGCAGTATTTT.

This chain uses TRBV7-3 with TRBJ1-1; D is perhaps TRBD1 (6 bases). The CDR3 has 13 residues. Germline lookup yields CDR1 SGHTA and CDR2 FQGTGA. V lost 7 bases and J lost 2, with 11 bases in between. CDR3 DNA sequence: TGTGCCAGCAAGGCGGGGGCAAACACTGAAGCTTTCTTT. It specifies CASKAGANTEAFF. Supplemented by reference TRBV7-3 and TRBJ1-1, the full variable domain reads GAGVSQTPSNKVTEKGKYVELRCDPISGHTALYWYRQSLGQGPEFLIYFQGTGAADDSGLPNDRFFAVRPEGSVSTLKIQRTERGDSAVYLCASKAGANTEAFFGQGTRLTVV.